A single sample gave rise to the 16 T cell receptor beta chains below, sequenced in a study of post-analysis software for immune sequencing data. Prepared libraries of TCR beta cDNA carried unique molecular identifiers. One entry per CDR3 protein, called by TCRdb with MiXCR from the PCR reads. The data show about 160,000 distinct CDR3 sequences, under 40% seen once. The sample in question was blood, obtained after autologous hematopoietic stem cell transplantation. These receptors originate from a girl between 10 and 17 years old with multiple sclerosis.

This clonotype was seen a handful of times. The rearrangement links TRBV7-2 to TRBJ2-3, with a weak D call TRBD2 (6 bases). Germline V lookup: CDR1 SGHTA, CDR2 FQGNSA. V dropped 5 bases and J dropped 2 bases, with 14 bases sitting between them. The CDR3 length is 15 residues. In DNA form, the CDR3 reads TGTGCCAGCAGCGTAATTAGCGGAGACACAGATACGCAGTATTTT. Translating it yields CASSVISGDTDTQYF. The full variable domain, its missing parts supplied by reference TRBV7-2 and TRBJ2-3, is GAGVSQSPSNKVTEKGKDVELRCDPISGHTALYWYRQSLGQGLEFLIYFQGNSAPDKSGLPSDRFSAERTGGSVSTLTIQRTQQEDSAVYLCASSVISGDTDTQYFGPGTRLTVL.

This clonotype has just a few counts. The chain is built from TRBV20-1 and TRBJ2-1; D unclear. The germline V and J ends were trimmed by 5 bases and 3 bases, with 11 bases remaining between them. The CDR3 loop spans 13 amino acids. The germline V gene encodes CDR1 DFQATT and CDR2 SNEGSKA (reference sequence). CDR3 loop: CSAEPRDYNEQFF. DNA of the CDR3: TGCAGTGCTGAGCCAAGAGACTACAATGAGCAGTTCTTC.

This clonotype has a handful of counts. The V gene is TRBV9, the J gene TRBJ2-3; no definite D call. This CDR3 is built from 15 residues. The V end lost 3 bases, the J end lost 1 base, and 12 bases lay between the germline ends. CDR1 SGDLS and CDR2 YYNGEE come from the germline V gene. For the CDR3, the DNA is TGTGCCAGCAGCGCATCTAGGGTCCGCACAGATACGCAGTATTTT. It codes for CASSASRVRTDTQYF.

The chain joins TRBV12-3 or TRBV12-4 to TRBJ2-1; D ambiguous. The CDR3 has 13 residues. V was trimmed by 8 bases and J by 8 bases, leaving 16 bases between them. Here the CDR3 reads CASPPRPNHEQFF. CDR3 DNA: TGTGCCAGCCCACCCAGGCCCAACCATGAGCAGTTCTTC.

With regard to this clonotype: Being one base from a much bigger clone, this may be a read error. V and J are TRBV11-2 and TRBJ2-5; possible D gene TRBD1, 5 bases. This CDR3 has 12 amino acids. The germline V gene encodes CDR1 SGHAT and CDR2 FQNNGV. V was shortened by 2 bases and J by 5 bases, with 6 bases between the two germline ends. As DNA, the CDR3 is TGTGCCAGCAGCTTAAACAGGGAGACCCAGTACTTC. This sequence encodes CASSLNRETQYF.

The V gene is TRBV6-6, the J gene TRBJ2-1, with D unresolved. This CDR3 is 10 amino acids long. V shed 2 bases and J shed 7 bases, with 0 bases lying between them. The germline V gene has CDR1 MNHNY and CDR2 SVGAGI (reference sequence). DNA of the CDR3: TGTGCCAGCAGTTACAATGAGCAGTTCTTC. It codes for CASSYNEQFF.

The chain combines TRBV4-3 with TRBJ2-1; D is uncertain. The CDR3 spans 15 residues. Germline CDR1 is LGHNA and CDR2 is YSLEER. Trimming removed 0 bases at V and 8 bases at J, with 14 bases between. CDR3 in DNA: TGCGCCAGCAGCCAAGACGTCACACCCCGGGATGAGCAGTTCTTC. This sequence encodes CASSQDVTPRDEQFF.

In this sample, this clonotype turned up a few times. The chain joins TRBV5-4 to TRBJ2-1; a possible D gene is TRBD2 (6 bases). CDR3 length: 15 residues. Germline values: CDR1 SGHNT, CDR2 YYREEE (reference sequence). The V and J ends lost 0 bases and 2 bases respectively, with 9 bases between them. The CDR3 spells CASSLGGTTYNEQFF. CDR3 coding DNA: TGTGCCAGCAGCTTGGGCGGGACGACCTACAATGAGCAGTTCTTC. Using reference TRBV5-4 and TRBJ2-1 for the parts outside the CDR3, the full variable domain is ETGVTQSPTHLIKTRGQQVTLRCSSQSGHNTVSWYQQALGQGPQFIFQYYREEENGRGNFPPRFSGLQFPNYSSELNVNALELDDSALYLCASSLGGTTYNEQFFGPGTRLTVL.

This clonotype appeared a few times. The chain has TRBV15 and TRBJ2-7, with D unresolved. Germline CDR1 and CDR2: LNHNV and YYDKDF (reference sequence). Trimming pared 5 bases from V and 0 bases from J, leaving 5 bases between. CDR3 size: 12 residues. In DNA, the CDR3 is TGTGCCACCAGCGGCGGCTCCTACGAGCAGTACTTC. Translation gives CATSGGSYEQYF.

Of note for this clonotype: One junction end does not reproduce the germline sequence, and a read error may be involved. The chain joins TRBV6-5 to TRBJ1-2, with 8 bases identical to TRBD1. The V gene's germline CDR1 is MNHEY and CDR2 SVGAGI. The CDR3 runs 15 residues. The DNA of the CDR3 is TGTACCAGCAGCCCATCCCCGGACAGGGTCGATGGCTACACCTTT. Translation gives CTSSPSPDRVDGYTF.

CDR3 nucleotides: TGTGCCTTAGGACTAGCGGGAGAAGAGGACAATGAGCAGTTCTTC. It specifies CALGLAGEEDNEQFF. V gene TRBV30 combines with J gene TRBJ2-1; the match to TRBD2 covers 13 bases. Germline V lookup: CDR1 GTSNPN, CDR2 SVGIG (reference sequence). V lost 7 bases to trimming and J lost 5 bases; unmatched junction nucleotides: 8. The CDR3 is made up of 15 amino acids. The whole variable domain, remainder taken from reference TRBV30 and TRBJ2-1, is SQTIHQWPATLVQPVGSPLSLECTVEGTSNPNLYWYRQAAGRGLQLLFYSVGIGQISSEVPQNLSASRPQDRQFILSSKKLLLSDSGFYLCALGLAGEEDNEQFFGPGTRLTVL.

The table lists this clonotype with a count of one. This may be a read error, as it is one base from a much larger clone. V and J are TRBV4-1 and TRBJ2-5; TRBD1 aligns across 9 bases. With 4 bases clipped from V and 13 bases from J, the junction kept 13 bases outside the gene matches. CDR1 MGHRA and CDR2 YSYEKL come from the germline V gene. The CDR3 covers 14 residues. CDR3 sequence: CASSLGGQGPERYF. As DNA, the CDR3 is TGCGCCAGCAGCCTCGGGGGACAGGGCCCCGAGCGGTACTTC.

The genes are TRBV2 and TRBJ2-3; 8 nucleotides align to TRBD2. The CDR3 has 16 residues. In germline, CDR1 is SNHLY, CDR2 FYNNEI. V shed 3 bases and J 2 bases; nucleotides not matched to a gene: 7. The CDR3 coding sequence is TGTGCCAGCAGTGATCGGGCGGGGGGATACACAGATACGCAGTATTTT. Its protein is CASSDRAGGYTDTQYF.

This clonotype appeared a few times. CDR3 sequence: CASGLGGFGNQPQHF. Here the CDR3 DNA reads TGTGCTAGTGGTTTGGGGGGTTTTGGCAATCAGCCCCAGCATTTT. This chain connects TRBV12-5 to TRBJ1-5; no clear D. The CDR3 spans 15 residues. Trimming stripped 1 base from V and 2 bases from J, with 9 bases between. Germline V lookup: CDR1 LGHNT, CDR2 FRNRAP.

The chain carries TRBV5-5 and TRBJ2-7; no clear D. Germline lookup yields CDR1 SGHKS and CDR2 YYEKEE (reference sequence). The CDR3 spans 12 residues. V lost 0 bases, J lost 7 bases, and 8 bases lay in between. CDR3 in DNA: TGTGCCAGCAGCTTGGCCAAGGGAGAGCAGTACTTC. Protein sequence: CASSLAKGEQYF.

The sample holds many counts of this clonotype. The chain couples TRBV12-3 or TRBV12-4 to TRBJ2-5; D remains ambiguous. Trimming left V 2 bases short and J 4 bases short, with 5 bases between. The CDR3 totals 12 residues. CDR3 amino acids: CASSLTGETQYF. The CDR3 bases are TGTGCCAGCAGTTTAACTGGAGAGACCCAGTACTTC.